This TCR beta chain was sequenced for a study of cytomegalovirus exposure and HLA in healthy donors. Looked up from germline, CDR1 is ENHRY and CDR2 is SYGVKD. V trimming: 4 bases; J trimming: 4 bases; junction bases outside the gene matches: 6. CDR3 length: 15 residues. The study ran its PCR with 60 Vbeta and 13 Jbeta primers. Some clones are missing from TCRdb's copy, which holds only in-frame ones; the method was immunoSEQ multiplex PCR. The table records some 180,000 clones, 70% to 85% of them present only once. The gene calls are TRBV10-3 and TRBJ1-4, with TRBD1 identical over 7 bases. Sequenced material: PBMCs. This receptor was taken from a man aged 18 to 29 in good health and CMV-seronegative. The CDR3 DNA follows: TGTGCCATCAGTGGGGGGACAGTAGATAATGAAAAACTGTTTTTT. Its protein product is CAISGGTVDNEKLFF.